This T cell receptor beta chain appears in the sequencing data of a study of T cells after yellow fever vaccination. Study conclusions and caveats: Clonotypes shared by both compartments, CD4 and CD8, made up a small share.

CDR3 length equals 14 residues. V dropped 4 bases and J dropped 6 bases, with 12 bases sitting between them. This clonotype was recorded many times. From the 5' RACE reads, TCRdb called clonotypes with MiXCR, one entry per CDR3 protein. The table has 45,000 to 75,000 distinct CDR3 sequences, around 5.4% seen once. Here the sequenced sample was PBMCs, either bulk or a sorted T-cell subset (CD4+, CD8+, memory, or dextramer-sorted; not recorded which), taken on the day of the yellow fever booster vaccination. This receptor was identified in a man between 18 and 35 years old who received the YFV17D yellow fever vaccine. The chain carries TRBV12-3 or TRBV12-4 and TRBJ2-2; D remains ambiguous. In DNA form, the CDR3 reads TGTGCCAGCAGTTCGGAGTTTAGGGCCGGGGAGCTGTTTTTT. This gives the protein CASSSEFRAGELFF.